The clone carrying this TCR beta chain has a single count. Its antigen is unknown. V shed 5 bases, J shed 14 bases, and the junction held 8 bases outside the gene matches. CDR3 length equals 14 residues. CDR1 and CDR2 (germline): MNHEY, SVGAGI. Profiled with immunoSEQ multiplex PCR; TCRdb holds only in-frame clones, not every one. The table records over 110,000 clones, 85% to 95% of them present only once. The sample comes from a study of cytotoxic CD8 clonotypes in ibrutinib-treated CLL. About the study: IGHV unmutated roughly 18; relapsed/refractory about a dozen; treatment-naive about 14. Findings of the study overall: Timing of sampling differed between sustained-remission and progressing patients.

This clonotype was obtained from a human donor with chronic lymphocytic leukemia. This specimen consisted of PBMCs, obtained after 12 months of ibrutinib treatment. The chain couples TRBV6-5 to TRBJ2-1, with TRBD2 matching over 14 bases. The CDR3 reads CASSRKTSGRAEFF. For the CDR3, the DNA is TGTGCCAGCAGTCGCAAGACTAGCGGGAGGGCCGAGTTCTTC.